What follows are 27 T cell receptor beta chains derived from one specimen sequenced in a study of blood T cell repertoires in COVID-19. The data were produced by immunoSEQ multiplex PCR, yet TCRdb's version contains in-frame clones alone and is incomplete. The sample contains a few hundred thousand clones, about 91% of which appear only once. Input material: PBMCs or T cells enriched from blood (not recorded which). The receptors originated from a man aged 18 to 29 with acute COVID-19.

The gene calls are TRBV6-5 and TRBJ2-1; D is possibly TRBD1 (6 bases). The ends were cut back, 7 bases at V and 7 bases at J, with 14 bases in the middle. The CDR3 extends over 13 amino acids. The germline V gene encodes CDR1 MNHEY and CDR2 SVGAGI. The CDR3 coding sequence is TGTGCCAGCACCCTGGGACATCTAAATGAGCAGTTCTTC. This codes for CASTLGHLNEQFF.

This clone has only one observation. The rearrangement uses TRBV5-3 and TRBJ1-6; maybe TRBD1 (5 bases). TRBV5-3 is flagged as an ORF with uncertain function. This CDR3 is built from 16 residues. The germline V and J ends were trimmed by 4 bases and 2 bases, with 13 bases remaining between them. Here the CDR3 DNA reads TGTGCCAGAAGCCTGAAGGGGATCCCCTATAATTCACCCCTCCACTTT. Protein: CARSLKGIPYNSPLHF.

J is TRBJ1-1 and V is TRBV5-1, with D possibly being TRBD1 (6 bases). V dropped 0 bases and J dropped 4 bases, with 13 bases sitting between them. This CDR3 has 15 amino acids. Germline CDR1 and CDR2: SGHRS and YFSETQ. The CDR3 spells CASSLEQGWATEAFF. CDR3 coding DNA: TGCGCCAGCAGCTTGGAGCAGGGGTGGGCCACTGAAGCTTTCTTT. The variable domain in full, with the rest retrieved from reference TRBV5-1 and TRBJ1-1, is KAGVTQTPRYLIKTRGQQVTLSCSPISGHRSVSWYQQTPGQGLQFLFEYFSETQRNKGNFPGRFSGRQFSNSRSEMNVSTLELGDSALYLCASSLEQGWATEAFFGQGTRLTVV.

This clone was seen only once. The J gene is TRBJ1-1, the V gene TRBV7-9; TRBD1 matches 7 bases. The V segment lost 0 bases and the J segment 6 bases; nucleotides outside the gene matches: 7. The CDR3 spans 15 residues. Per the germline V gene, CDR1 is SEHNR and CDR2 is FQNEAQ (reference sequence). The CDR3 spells CASSLATTGRAEAFF. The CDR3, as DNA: TGTGCCAGCAGCTTAGCGACGACAGGGCGTGCTGAAGCTTTCTTT.

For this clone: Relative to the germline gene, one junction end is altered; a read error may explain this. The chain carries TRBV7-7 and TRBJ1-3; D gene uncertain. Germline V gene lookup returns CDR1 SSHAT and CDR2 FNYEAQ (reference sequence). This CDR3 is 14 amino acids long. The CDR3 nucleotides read TGTGCTAGCAGCCCCGGACTCTCTGGAAACACCATATATTTT. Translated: CASSPGLSGNTIYF.

The CDR3 spells CASSGRTALNTEAFF. Here the CDR3 DNA reads TGTGCCAGCAGCGGACGGACAGCCCTGAACACTGAAGCTTTCTTT. The chain has TRBV7-9 and TRBJ1-1; TRBD1 is a possible D gene (6 bases). V shed 5 bases and J shed 0 bases, with 13 bases lying between them. The CDR3 is made up of 15 amino acids. CDR1 and CDR2 from the germline V gene are SEHNR and FQNEAQ (reference sequence).

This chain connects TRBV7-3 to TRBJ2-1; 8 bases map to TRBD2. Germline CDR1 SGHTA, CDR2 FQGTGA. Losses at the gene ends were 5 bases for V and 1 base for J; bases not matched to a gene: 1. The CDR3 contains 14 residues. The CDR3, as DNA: TGTGCCAGCAGCCGGGGGGGATCCTACAATGAGCAGTTCTTC. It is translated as CASSRGGSYNEQFF.

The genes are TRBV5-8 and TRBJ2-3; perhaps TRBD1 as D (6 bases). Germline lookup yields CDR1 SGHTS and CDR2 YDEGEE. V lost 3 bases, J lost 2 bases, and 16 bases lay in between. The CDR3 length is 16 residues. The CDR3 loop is CASSSQGSTVTDTQYF. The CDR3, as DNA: TGTGCCAGCAGCTCGCAGGGGTCTACCGTCACAGATACGCAGTATTTT. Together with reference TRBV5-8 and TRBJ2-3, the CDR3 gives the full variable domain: EAGVTQSPTHLIKTRGQQATLRCSPISGHTSVYWYQQALGLGLQFLLWYDEGEERNRGNFPPRFSGRQFPNYSSELNVNALELEDSALYLCASSSQGSTVTDTQYFGPGTRLTVL.

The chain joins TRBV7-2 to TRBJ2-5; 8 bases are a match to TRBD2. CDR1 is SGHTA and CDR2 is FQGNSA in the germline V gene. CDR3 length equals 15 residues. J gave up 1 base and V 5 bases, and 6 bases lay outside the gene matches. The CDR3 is CASSQNSGTQETQYF. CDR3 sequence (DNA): TGTGCCAGCAGCCAAAATAGCGGGACCCAAGAGACCCAGTACTTC.

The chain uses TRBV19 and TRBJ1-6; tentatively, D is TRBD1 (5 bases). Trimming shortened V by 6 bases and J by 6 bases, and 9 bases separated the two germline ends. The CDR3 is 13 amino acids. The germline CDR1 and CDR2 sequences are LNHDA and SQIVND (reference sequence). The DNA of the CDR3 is TGTGCCAGTAGCCGACAGTCTAATTCACCCCTCCACTTT. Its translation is CASSRQSNSPLHF.

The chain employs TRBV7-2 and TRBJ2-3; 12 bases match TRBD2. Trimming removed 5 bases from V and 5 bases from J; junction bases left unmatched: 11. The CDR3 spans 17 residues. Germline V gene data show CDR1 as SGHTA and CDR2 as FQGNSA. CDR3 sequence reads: CASSRTTSGSLLDTQYF. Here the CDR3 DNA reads TGTGCCAGCAGCCGTACGACTAGCGGGAGTCTTTTAGATACGCAGTATTTT.

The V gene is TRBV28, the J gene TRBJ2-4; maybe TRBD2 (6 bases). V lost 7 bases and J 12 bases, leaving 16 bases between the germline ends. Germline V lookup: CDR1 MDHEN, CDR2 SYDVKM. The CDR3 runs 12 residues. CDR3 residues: CASTQGRENQYF. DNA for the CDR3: TGTGCCAGCACCCAAGGGCGGGAAAATCAGTACTTC.

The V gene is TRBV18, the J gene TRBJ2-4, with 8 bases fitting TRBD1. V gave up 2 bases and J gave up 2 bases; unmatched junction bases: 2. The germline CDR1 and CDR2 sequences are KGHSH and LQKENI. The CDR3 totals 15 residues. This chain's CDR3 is CASSPGQGSKNIQYF. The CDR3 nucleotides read TGTGCCAGCTCACCAGGACAGGGCTCCAAAAACATTCAGTACTTC.

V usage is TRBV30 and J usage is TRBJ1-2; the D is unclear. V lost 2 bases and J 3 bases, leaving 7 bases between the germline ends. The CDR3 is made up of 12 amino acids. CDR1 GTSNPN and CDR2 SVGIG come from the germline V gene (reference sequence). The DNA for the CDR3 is TGTGCCTGGAGTCCAATTTACTATGGCTACACCTTC. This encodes CAWSPIYYGYTF.

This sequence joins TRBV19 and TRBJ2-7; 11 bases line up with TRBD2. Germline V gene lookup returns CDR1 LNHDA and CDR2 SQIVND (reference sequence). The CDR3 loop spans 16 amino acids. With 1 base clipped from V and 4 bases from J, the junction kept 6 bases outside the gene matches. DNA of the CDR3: TGTGCCAGTAGTATAGTTGCTAGCGGGAGGTTTTACGAGCAGTACTTC. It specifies CASSIVASGRFYEQYF.

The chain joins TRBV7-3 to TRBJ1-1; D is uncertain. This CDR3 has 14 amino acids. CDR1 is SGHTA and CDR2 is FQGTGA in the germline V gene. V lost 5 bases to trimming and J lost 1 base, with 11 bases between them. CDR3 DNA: TGTGCCAGCAGCCCAATCAGCGGGAACACTGAAGCTTTCTTT. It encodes CASSPISGNTEAFF. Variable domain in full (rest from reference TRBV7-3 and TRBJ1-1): GAGVSQTPSNKVTEKGKYVELRCDPISGHTALYWYRQSLGQGPEFLIYFQGTGAADDSGLPNDRFFAVRPEGSVSTLKIQRTERGDSAVYLCASSPISGNTEAFFGQGTRLTVV.

The CDR3 loop reads CASSFQGTGTGELFF. In DNA form, the CDR3 reads TGTGCCAGCAGTTTCCAGGGGACGGGCACCGGGGAGCTGTTTTTT. The V call is TRBV28, the J call TRBJ2-2, with TRBD1 as a possible D gene (6 bases). CDR1 and CDR2 from the germline V gene are MDHEN and SYDVKM. This CDR3 region has 15 residues. V was clipped by 3 bases and J by 4 bases, with 12 bases between them.

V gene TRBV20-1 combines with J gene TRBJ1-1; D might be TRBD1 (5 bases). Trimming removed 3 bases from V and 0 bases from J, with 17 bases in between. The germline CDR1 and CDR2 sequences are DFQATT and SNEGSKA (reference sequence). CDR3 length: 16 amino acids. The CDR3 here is CSASEGKAGLNTEAFF. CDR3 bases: TGCAGTGCTAGTGAGGGCAAGGCAGGGCTGAACACTGAAGCTTTCTTT.

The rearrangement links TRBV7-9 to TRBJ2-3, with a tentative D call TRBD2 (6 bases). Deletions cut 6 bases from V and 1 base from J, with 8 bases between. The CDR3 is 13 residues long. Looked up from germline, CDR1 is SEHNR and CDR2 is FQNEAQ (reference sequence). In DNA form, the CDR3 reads TGTGCCAGCAGTCCTAGCGGCACAGATACGCAGTATTTT. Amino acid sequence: CASSPSGTDTQYF.

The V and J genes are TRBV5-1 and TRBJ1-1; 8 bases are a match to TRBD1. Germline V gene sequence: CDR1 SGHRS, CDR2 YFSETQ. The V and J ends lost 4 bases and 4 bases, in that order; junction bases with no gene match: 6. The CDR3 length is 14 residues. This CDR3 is CASSPFTGGTEAFF. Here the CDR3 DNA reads TGCGCCAGCAGCCCGTTTACAGGGGGCACTGAAGCTTTCTTT.

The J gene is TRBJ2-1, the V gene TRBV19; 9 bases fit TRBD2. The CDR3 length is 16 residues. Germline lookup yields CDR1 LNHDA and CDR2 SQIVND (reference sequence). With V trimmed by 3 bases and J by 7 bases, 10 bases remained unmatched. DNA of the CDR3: TGTGCCAGTAGTATCGTTAGCGGGAGAGGTCGGAATGAGCAGTTCTTC. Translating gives CASSIVSGRGRNEQFF.

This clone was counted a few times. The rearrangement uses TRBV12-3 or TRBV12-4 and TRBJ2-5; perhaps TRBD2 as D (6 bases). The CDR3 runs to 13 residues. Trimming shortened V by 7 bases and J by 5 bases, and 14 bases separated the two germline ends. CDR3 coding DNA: TGTGCCAGCAATGGCGGGGATTGGGAGACCCAGTACTTC. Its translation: CASNGGDWETQYF.

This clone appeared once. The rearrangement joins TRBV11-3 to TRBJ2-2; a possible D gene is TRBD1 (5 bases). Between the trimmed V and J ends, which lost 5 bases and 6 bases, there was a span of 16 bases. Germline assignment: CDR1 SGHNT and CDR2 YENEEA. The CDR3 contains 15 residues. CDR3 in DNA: TGTGCCAGCAGCAATAGGGGCAGGGTAGCCGGGGAGCTGTTTTTT. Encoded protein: CASSNRGRVAGELFF.

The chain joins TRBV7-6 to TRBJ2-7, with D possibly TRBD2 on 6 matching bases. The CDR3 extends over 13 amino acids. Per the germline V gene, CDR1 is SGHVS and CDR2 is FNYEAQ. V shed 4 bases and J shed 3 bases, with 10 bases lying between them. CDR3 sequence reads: CASSSGVGYEQYF. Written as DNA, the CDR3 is TGTGCCAGCAGCTCGGGAGTGGGCTACGAGCAGTACTTC.

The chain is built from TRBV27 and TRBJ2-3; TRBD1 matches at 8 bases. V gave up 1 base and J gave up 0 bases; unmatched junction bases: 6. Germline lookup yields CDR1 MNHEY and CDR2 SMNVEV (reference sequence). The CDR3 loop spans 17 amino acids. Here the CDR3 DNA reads TGTGCCAGCAGTTTATTCCTCCAGGGGGCAAGCACAGATACGCAGTATTTT. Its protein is CASSLFLQGASTDTQYF.

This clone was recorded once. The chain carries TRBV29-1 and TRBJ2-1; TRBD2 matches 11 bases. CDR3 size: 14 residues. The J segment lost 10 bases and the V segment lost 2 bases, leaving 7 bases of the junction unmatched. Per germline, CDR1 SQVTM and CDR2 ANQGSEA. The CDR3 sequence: CSVETSGSYREQFF. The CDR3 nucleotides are TGCAGCGTTGAAACTAGCGGGAGTTACCGGGAGCAGTTCTTC.

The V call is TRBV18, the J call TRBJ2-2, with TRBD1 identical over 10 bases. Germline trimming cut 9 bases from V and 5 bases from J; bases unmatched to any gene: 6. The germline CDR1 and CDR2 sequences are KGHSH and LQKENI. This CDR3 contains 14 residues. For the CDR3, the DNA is TGTGCCAGACATGGGACAGGGGAAACCGGGGAGCTGTTTTTT. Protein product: CARHGTGETGELFF.